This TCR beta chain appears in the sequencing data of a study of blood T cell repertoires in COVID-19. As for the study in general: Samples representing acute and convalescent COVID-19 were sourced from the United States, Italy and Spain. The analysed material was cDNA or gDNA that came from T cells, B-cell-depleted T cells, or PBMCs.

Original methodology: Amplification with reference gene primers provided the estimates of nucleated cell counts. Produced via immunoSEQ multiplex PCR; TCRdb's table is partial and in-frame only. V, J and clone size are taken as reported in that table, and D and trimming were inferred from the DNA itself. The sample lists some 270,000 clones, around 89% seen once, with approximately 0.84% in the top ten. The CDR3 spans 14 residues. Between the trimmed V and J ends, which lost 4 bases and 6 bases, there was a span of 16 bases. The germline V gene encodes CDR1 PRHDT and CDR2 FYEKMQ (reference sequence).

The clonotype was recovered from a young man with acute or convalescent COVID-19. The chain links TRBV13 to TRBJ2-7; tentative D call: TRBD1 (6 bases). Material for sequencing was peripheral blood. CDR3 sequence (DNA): TGTGCCAGCAGCTCCCGGGACAATACCCGCGAGCAGTACTTC. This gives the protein CASSSRDNTREQYF.